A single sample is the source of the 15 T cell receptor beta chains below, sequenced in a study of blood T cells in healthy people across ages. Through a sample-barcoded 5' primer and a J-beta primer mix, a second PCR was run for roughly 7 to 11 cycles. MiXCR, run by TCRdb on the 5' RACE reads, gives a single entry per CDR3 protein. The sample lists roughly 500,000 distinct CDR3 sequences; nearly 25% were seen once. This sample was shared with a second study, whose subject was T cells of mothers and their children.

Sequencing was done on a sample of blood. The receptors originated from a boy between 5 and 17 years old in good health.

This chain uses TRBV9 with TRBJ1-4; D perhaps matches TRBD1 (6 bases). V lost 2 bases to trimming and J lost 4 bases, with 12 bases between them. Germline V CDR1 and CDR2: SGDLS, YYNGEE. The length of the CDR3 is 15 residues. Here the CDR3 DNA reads TGTGCCAGCAGCGTTTCAGGACAGCTTAATGAAAAACTGTTTTTT. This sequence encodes CASSVSGQLNEKLFF.

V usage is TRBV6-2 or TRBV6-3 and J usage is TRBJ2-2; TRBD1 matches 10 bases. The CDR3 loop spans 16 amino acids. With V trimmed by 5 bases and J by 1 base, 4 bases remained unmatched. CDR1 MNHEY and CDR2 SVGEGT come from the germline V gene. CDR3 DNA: TGTGCCAGCAGTAGTTGGACAGGGGGGAACACCGGGGAGCTGTTTTTT. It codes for CASSSWTGGNTGELFF.

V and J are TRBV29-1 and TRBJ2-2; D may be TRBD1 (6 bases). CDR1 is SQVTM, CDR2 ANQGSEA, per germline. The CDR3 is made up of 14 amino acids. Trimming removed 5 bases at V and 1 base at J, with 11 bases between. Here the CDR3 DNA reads TGCAGCGTTTCACAGGGATGGAACACCGGGGAGCTGTTTTTT. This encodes CSVSQGWNTGELFF.

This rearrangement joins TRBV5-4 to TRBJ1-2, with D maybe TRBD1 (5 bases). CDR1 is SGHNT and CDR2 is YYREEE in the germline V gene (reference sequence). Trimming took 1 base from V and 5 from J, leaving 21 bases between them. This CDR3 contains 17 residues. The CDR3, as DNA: TGTGCCAGCAGCTTGTGGGAAGGGGCCGCGCTGGGATATGGCTACACCTTC. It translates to CASSLWEGAALGYGYTF.

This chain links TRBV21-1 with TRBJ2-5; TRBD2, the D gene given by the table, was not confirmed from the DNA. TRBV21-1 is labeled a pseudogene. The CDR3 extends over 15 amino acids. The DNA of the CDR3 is TGTGCCAGCAGCACCCTAGCTACGTACCAAGAGACCCAGTACTTC. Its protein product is CASSTLATYQETQYF.

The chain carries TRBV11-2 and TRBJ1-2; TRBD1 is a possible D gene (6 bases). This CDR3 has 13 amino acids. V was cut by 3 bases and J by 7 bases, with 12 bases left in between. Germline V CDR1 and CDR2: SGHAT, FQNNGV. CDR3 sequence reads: CASSFGGQLGYTF. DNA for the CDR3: TGTGCCAGCAGCTTTGGTGGACAGCTTGGCTACACCTTC.

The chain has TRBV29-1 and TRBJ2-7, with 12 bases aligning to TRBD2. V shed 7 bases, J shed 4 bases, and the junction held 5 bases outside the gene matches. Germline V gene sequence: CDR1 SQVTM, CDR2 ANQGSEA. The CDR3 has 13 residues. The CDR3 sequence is CSASGGARYEQYF. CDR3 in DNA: TGCAGCGCTAGCGGGGGGGCGCGATACGAGCAGTACTTC.

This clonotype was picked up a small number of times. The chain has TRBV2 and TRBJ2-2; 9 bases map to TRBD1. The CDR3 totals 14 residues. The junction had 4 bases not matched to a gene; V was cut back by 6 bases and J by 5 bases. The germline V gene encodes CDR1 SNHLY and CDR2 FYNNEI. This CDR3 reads CASRGQGVTGELFF. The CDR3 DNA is TGTGCCAGCAGGGGACAGGGAGTGACCGGGGAGCTGTTTTTT.

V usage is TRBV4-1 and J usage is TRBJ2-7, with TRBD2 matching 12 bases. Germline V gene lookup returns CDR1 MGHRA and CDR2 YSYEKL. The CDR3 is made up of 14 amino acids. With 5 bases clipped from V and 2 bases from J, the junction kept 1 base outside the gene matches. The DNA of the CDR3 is TGCGCCAGCAGCGGGACTAGCGGGCCCTACGAGCAGTACTTC. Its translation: CASSGTSGPYEQYF.

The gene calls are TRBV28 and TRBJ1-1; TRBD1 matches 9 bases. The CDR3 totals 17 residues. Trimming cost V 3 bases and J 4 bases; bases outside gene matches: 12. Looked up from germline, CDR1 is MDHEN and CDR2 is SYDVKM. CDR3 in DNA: TGTGCCAGCAGTTTGCCACAGGGGGCGCGGGCTGCCACTGAAGCTTTCTTT. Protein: CASSLPQGARAATEAFF.

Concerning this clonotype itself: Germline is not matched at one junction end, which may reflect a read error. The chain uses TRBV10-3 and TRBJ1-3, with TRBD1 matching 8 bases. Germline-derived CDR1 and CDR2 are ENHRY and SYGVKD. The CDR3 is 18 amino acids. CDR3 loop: CAISGSGGAGTTGSTIYF. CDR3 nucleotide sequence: TGTGCCATCAGTGGATCAGGGGGCGCAGGTACGACTGGAAGCACCATATATTTT.

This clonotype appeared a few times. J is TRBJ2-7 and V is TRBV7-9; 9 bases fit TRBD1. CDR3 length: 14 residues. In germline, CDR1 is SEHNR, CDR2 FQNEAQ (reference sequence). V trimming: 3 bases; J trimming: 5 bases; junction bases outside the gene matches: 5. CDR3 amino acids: CASSLGTGIDEQYF. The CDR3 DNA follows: TGTGCCAGCAGCTTGGGGACAGGGATCGACGAGCAGTACTTC.

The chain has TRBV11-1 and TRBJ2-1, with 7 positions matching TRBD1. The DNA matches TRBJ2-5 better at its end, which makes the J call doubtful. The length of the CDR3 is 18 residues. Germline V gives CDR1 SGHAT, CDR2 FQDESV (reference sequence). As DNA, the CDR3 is TGTGCCAGCAGCTCCAAAGATACTTCGACAGGGCTCGAAGAGACCCAGTACTTC. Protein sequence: CASSSKDTSTGLEETQYF.

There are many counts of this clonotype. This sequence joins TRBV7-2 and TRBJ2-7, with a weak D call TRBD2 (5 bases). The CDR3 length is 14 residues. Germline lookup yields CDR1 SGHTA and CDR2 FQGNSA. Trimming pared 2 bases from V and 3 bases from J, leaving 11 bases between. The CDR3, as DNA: TGTGCCAGCAGCTTACACGGCGGGTTCTACGAGCAGTACTTC. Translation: CASSLHGGFYEQYF.

Written as DNA, the CDR3 is TGTGCCAGCAGGAAGAGGTCGGGGACAAGGGATGAAAAACTGTTTTTT. Translating it yields CASRKRSGTRDEKLFF. V gene TRBV12-3 or TRBV12-4 combines with J gene TRBJ1-4, with D maybe TRBD1 (6 bases). With 6 bases removed from V and 6 bases from J, the gap between germline ends came to 20 bases. The CDR3 contains 16 residues.